A single sample is the source of the 32 T cell receptor beta chains below, sequenced in a study of T cell responses to AZD1222 COVID-19 vaccine. Assay: immunoSEQ multiplex PCR; the TCRdb copy retains only in-frame clones and omits some. The top ten hold about two fifths of the sample, which has roughly 100,000 clones, 89% seen once. This sample comprised peripheral blood, obtained 28 days after the second AZD1222 dose. Receptors originate from an adult who received the AZD1222 COVID-19 vaccine.

The gene calls are TRBV5-4 and TRBJ2-7, with 7 bases aligning to TRBD2. Germline trimming cut 3 bases from V and 6 bases from J; bases unmatched to any gene: 9. Germline assignment: CDR1 SGHNT and CDR2 YYREEE (reference sequence). The CDR3 spans 14 residues. CDR3 amino acids: CASSSGLDPSEQYF. The DNA for the CDR3 is TGTGCCAGCAGCTCCGGACTAGATCCGAGCGAGCAGTACTTC. The full variable domain, its missing parts supplied by reference TRBV5-4 and TRBJ2-7, is ETGVTQSPTHLIKTRGQQVTLRCSSQSGHNTVSWYQQALGQGPQFIFQYYREEENGRGNFPPRFSGLQFPNYSSELNVNALELDDSALYLCASSSGLDPSEQYFGPGTRLTVT.

The chain uses TRBV29-1 and TRBJ1-5; D perhaps matches TRBD1 (5 bases). The CDR3 covers 13 residues. The ends were cut back, 7 bases at V and 10 bases at J, with 20 bases in the middle. The V gene's germline CDR1 is SQVTM and CDR2 ANQGSEA. The DNA of the CDR3 is TGCAGCGCCCCCGGGACTGTAAGTGGACCCCAGCATTTT. Translated: CSAPGTVSGPQHF. The full variable domain, completed using reference TRBV29-1 and TRBJ1-5, is SAVISQKPSRDICQRGTSLTIQCQVDSQVTMMFWYRQQPGQSLTLIATANQGSEATYESGFVIDKFPISRPNLTFSTLTVSNMSPEDSSIYLCSAPGTVSGPQHFGDGTRLSIL.

This clone was counted a few times. The chain recombines TRBV29-1 with TRBJ1-1, with 8 bases lining up with TRBD1. Germline CDR1 is SQVTM and CDR2 is ANQGSEA. Trimming removed 7 bases from V and 5 bases from J; junction bases left unmatched: 6. CDR3 length: 12 amino acids. CDR3 protein: CSGHRGETEAFF. The CDR3 coding sequence is TGCAGCGGCCACAGGGGGGAAACTGAAGCTTTCTTT.

This clone was picked up one time. This chain joins TRBV7-2 and TRBJ2-1, with 12 positions matching TRBD2. Germline lookup yields CDR1 SGHTA and CDR2 FQGNSA. The CDR3 consists of 16 residues. V was pared by 5 bases and J by 3 bases, with 5 bases of the junction left unmatched. This chain's CDR3 is CASSHPGLAGYNEQFF. The CDR3 nucleotides are TGTGCCAGCAGCCATCCGGGACTAGCGGGCTACAATGAGCAGTTCTTC.

V usage is TRBV3-1 (or the pseudogene TRBV3-2) and J usage is TRBJ1-2, with D perhaps matching TRBD1 (6 bases). The ends were cut back, 3 bases at V and 4 bases at J, with 9 bases in the middle. The CDR3 has 13 amino acids. The V gene's germline CDR1 is LGHDT and CDR2 YNNKEL (reference sequence). For the CDR3, the DNA is TGTGCCAGCAGCCATAGGGGGACCTATGGCTACACCTTC. Translation: CASSHRGTYGYTF.

This clone was seen once. This chain uses TRBV5-1 with TRBJ1-6, with a possible D match to TRBD1 (5 bases). V lost 10 bases and J 9 bases, leaving 23 bases between the germline ends. The CDR3 loop spans 15 amino acids. Germline assignment: CDR1 SGHRS and CDR2 YFSETQ. The CDR3 sequence: CARRIQGPGRSPLHF. CDR3 coding DNA: TGCGCCCGACGAATTCAGGGTCCAGGTCGTTCACCCCTCCACTTT.

The chain recombines TRBV29-1 with TRBJ2-2; D remains ambiguous. V lost 6 bases, J lost 6 bases, and 5 bases lay in between. CDR1 is SQVTM, CDR2 ANQGSEA, per germline. This CDR3 is 10 amino acids long. The CDR3 DNA reads TGCAGCGTAATATCCGGGGAGCTGTTTTTT. This translates into CSVISGELFF.

The chain couples TRBV30 to TRBJ2-3; D is perhaps TRBD1 or TRBD2 (6 bases each). V was clipped by 1 base and J by 5 bases, with 10 bases between them. Germline CDR1 is GTSNPN and CDR2 is SVGIG (reference sequence). This CDR3 contains 13 residues. The CDR3 reads CAWSGGARDTQYF. DNA of the CDR3: TGTGCCTGGAGTGGGGGGGCGAGAGATACGCAGTATTTT.

The chain carries TRBV5-6 and TRBJ1-6, with D unresolved. Trimming took off 5 bases at V and 0 bases at J, with 15 bases between the two ends. Germline V gene data show CDR1 as SGHDT and CDR2 as YYEEEE. The CDR3 contains 17 residues. CDR3 sequence reads: CASRPDGPSSYNSPLHF. The CDR3 DNA follows: TGTGCCAGCAGACCGGACGGCCCGAGCTCCTATAATTCACCCCTCCACTTT. Full variable domain (rest looked up from reference TRBV5-6 and TRBJ1-6): DAGVTQSPTHLIKTRGQQVTLRCSPKSGHDTVSWYQQALGQGPQFIFQYYEEEERQRGNFPDRFSGHQFPNYSSELNVNALLLGDSALYLCASRPDGPSSYNSPLHFGNGTRLTVT.

V gene TRBV28 combines with J gene TRBJ1-2; D not resolved. The germline V and J ends were trimmed by 3 bases and 8 bases, with 16 bases remaining between them. The CDR3 has 14 amino acids. Looked up from germline, CDR1 is MDHEN and CDR2 is SYDVKM. The CDR3 protein is CASSFRNPGRGYTF. The CDR3 nucleotides read TGTGCCAGCAGTTTTAGGAACCCGGGGAGAGGCTACACCTTC.

The genes are TRBV9 and TRBJ2-6; a weak D match, TRBD1 (6 bases). V was pared by 3 bases and J by 2 bases, with 9 bases between. CDR1 is SGDLS and CDR2 is YYNGEE in the germline V gene. There are 15 residues in the CDR3. The CDR3 region is CASSAQGAGANVLTF. In DNA, the CDR3 is TGTGCCAGCAGCGCACAGGGTGCTGGGGCCAACGTCCTGACTTTC.

The chain combines TRBV28 with TRBJ1-1; weak D call: TRBD1 (5 bases). CDR1 is MDHEN and CDR2 is SYDVKM in the germline V gene. V lost 3 bases to trimming and J lost 1 base, with 6 bases between them. There are 13 residues in the CDR3. CDR3 nucleotides: TGTGCCAGCAGTTTGACAGAGAACACTGAAGCTTTCTTT. Residues: CASSLTENTEAFF. Based on the CDR3 plus reference TRBV28 and TRBJ1-1, the full variable domain is DVKVTQSSRYLVKRTGEKVFLECVQDMDHENMFWYRQDPGLGLRLIYFSYDVKMKEKGDIPEGYSVSREKKERFSLILESASTNQTSMYLCASSLTENTEAFFGQGTRLTVV.

V usage is TRBV27 and J usage is TRBJ1-1; possible D gene TRBD1, 5 bases. The CDR3 runs to 13 residues. Looked up from germline, CDR1 is MNHEY and CDR2 is SMNVEV (reference sequence). Trimming pared 7 bases from V and 5 bases from J, leaving 14 bases between. CDR3 sequence (DNA): TGTGCCAGCACCCAACCGGGACGGACTGAAGCTTTCTTT. Translating gives CASTQPGRTEAFF.

V usage is TRBV5-4 and J usage is TRBJ2-7; 9 bases map to TRBD2. J lost 3 bases, V lost 2 bases, and 6 bases had no gene match. The germline V gene encodes CDR1 SGHNT and CDR2 YYREEE (reference sequence). CDR3 length: 15 amino acids. The CDR3 nucleotides are TGTGCCAGCAGCTTTGGCGGGAGGGCCAACTACGAGCAGTACTTC. Encoded protein: CASSFGGRANYEQYF.

The chain couples TRBV19 to TRBJ2-7; D possibly corresponds to TRBD2 (6 bases). This CDR3 region has 15 residues. Germline lookup yields CDR1 LNHDA and CDR2 SQIVND (reference sequence). V lost 6 bases and J lost 0, with 15 bases in between. The CDR3 region has the DNA TGTGCCAGTAGGAGCCGGGACGGGAGCTCCTACGAGCAGTACTTC. It encodes CASRSRDGSSYEQYF.

V gene TRBV5-5 combines with J gene TRBJ2-7; TRBD2 aligns across 7 bases. The V gene's germline CDR1 is SGHKS and CDR2 YYEKEE (reference sequence). This CDR3 region has 15 residues. After removal of 0 bases from V and 0 bases from J, the junction contained 3 bases not matched to a gene. This CDR3 is CASSLGLADSYEQYF. CDR3 DNA: TGTGCCAGCAGCTTGGGGCTAGCGGACTCCTACGAGCAGTACTTC.

The chain combines TRBV11-2 with TRBJ2-7; D is possibly TRBD1 (6 bases). Trimming left V 5 bases short and J 2 bases short, with 10 bases between. CDR3 length: 13 residues. Germline V CDR1 and CDR2: SGHAT, FQNNGV. The CDR3 spells CASSLQGTYEQYF. CDR3 nucleotides: TGTGCCAGCAGCCTACAGGGTACCTACGAGCAGTACTTC.

This chain joins TRBV14 and TRBJ1-1, with unresolved D. This CDR3 has 13 amino acids. CDR1 and CDR2 (germline): SGHDN, FVKESK. With 0 bases removed from V and 10 bases from J, the gap between germline ends came to 12 bases. CDR3 nucleotide sequence: TGTGCCAGCAGCCAAGATCGGCGGGTCGGAGCTTTCTTT. It specifies CASSQDRRVGAFF.

This clone appeared a single time. The rearrangement joins TRBV7-9 to TRBJ1-3; unclear D gene. V gave up 4 bases and J gave up 2 bases, with 12 bases separating them. Germline-derived CDR1 and CDR2 are SEHNR and FQNEAQ (reference sequence). The CDR3 sequence is 15 residues long. CDR3 protein: CASSSRNQAGNTIYF. As DNA, the CDR3 is TGTGCCAGCAGCTCCAGAAACCAAGCTGGAAACACCATATATTTT.

This chain uses TRBV11-2 with TRBJ1-1, with a possible D match to TRBD1 (6 bases). Germline lookup yields CDR1 SGHAT and CDR2 FQNNGV. The CDR3 spans 16 residues. V lost 3 bases and J 2 bases, leaving 16 bases between the germline ends. The CDR3 nucleotides read TGTGCCAGCAGCTTTGGGACCCTCAGGGGTAACACTGAAGCTTTCTTT. Residues: CASSFGTLRGNTEAFF.

The gene calls are TRBV5-4 and TRBJ2-7, with D perhaps matching TRBD2 (5 bases). Deletions cut 1 base from V and 0 bases from J, with 5 bases between. Germline V CDR1 and CDR2: SGHNT, YYREEE (reference sequence). The CDR3 spans 13 residues. Here the CDR3 reads CASSLRGSYEQYF. CDR3 coding DNA: TGTGCCAGCAGCTTGCGGGGCTCCTACGAGCAGTACTTC. Based on the CDR3 plus reference TRBV5-4 and TRBJ2-7, the full variable domain is ETGVTQSPTHLIKTRGQQVTLRCSSQSGHNTVSWYQQALGQGPQFIFQYYREEENGRGNFPPRFSGLQFPNYSSELNVNALELDDSALYLCASSLRGSYEQYFGPGTRLTVT.

CDR3 region: CASRASSSGTDTQYF. The DNA of the CDR3 is TGTGCCAGCAGGGCTAGCAGTTCTGGCACAGATACGCAGTATTTT. The chain couples TRBV3-1 (or the pseudogene TRBV3-2) to TRBJ2-3; TRBD2 might be the D (5 bases). With 6 bases removed from V and 1 base from J, the gap between germline ends came to 14 bases. This CDR3 region has 15 residues. The V gene's germline CDR1 is LGHDT and CDR2 YNNKEL (reference sequence).

The chain joins TRBV18 to TRBJ1-1; 7 bases match TRBD1. This CDR3 has 16 amino acids. With 1 base clipped from V and 0 bases from J, the junction kept 5 bases outside the gene matches. Germline V CDR1 and CDR2: KGHSH, LQKENI. In DNA, the CDR3 is TGTGCCAGCTCACCACTGCAGGGGGGAATGAACACTGAAGCTTTCTTT. Its protein is CASSPLQGGMNTEAFF.

This chain joins TRBV7-2 and TRBJ1-4; no reliable D call. Trimming took 1 base from V and 6 from J, leaving 6 bases between them. In germline, CDR1 is SGHTA, CDR2 FQGNSA. The CDR3 length is 13 residues. CDR3 loop: CASSLVADEKLFF. The CDR3 DNA follows: TGTGCCAGCAGCTTAGTAGCAGATGAAAAACTGTTTTTT.

The CDR3 region is CASSYSSASGYNEQFF. The DNA of the CDR3 is TGTGCCAGCAGTTACTCGTCGGCTAGCGGCTACAATGAGCAGTTCTTC. The rearrangement links TRBV6-5 to TRBJ2-1; the match to TRBD2 covers 7 bases. The CDR3 sequence is 16 residues long. Germline lookup yields CDR1 MNHEY and CDR2 SVGAGI. V lost 0 bases, J lost 3 bases, and 5 bases stayed unmatched.

The CDR3 here is CASTPFGRTYEQYF. The CDR3 DNA is TGTGCCAGCACTCCTTTCGGTCGAACCTACGAGCAGTACTTC. The chain has TRBV28 and TRBJ2-7, with unresolved D. There are 14 residues in the CDR3. Germline CDR1 is MDHEN and CDR2 is SYDVKM. Deletions cut 7 bases from V and 2 bases from J, with 15 bases between.

The J gene is TRBJ1-6, the V gene TRBV2; the D gene is possibly TRBD1 (6 bases). CDR3 length equals 13 residues. Trimming shortened V by 5 bases and J by 10 bases, and 12 bases separated the two germline ends. Germline CDR1 and CDR2: SNHLY and FYNNEI. CDR3 DNA: TGTGCCAGCAGTTACAGGGTTCGGTCACCCCTCCACTTT. Its translation is CASSYRVRSPLHF.

The chain employs TRBV7-9 and TRBJ1-2; D gene uncertain. Per germline, CDR1 SEHNR and CDR2 FQNEAQ (reference sequence). The CDR3 spans 11 residues. V was pared by 2 bases and J by 10 bases, with 8 bases between. CDR3 in amino acids: CASSLPGSYTF. CDR3 sequence (DNA): TGTGCCAGCAGCTTACCAGGCTCCTACACCTTC.

The chain carries TRBV6-1 and TRBJ2-1; perhaps TRBD1 as D (6 bases). V dropped 1 base and J dropped 3 bases, with 10 bases sitting between them. The germline gives CDR1 MNHNS, CDR2 SASEGT. The CDR3 contains 15 residues. The DNA for the CDR3 is TGTGCCAGCAGTGAAGAGGGGGTCTACTACAATGAGCAGTTCTTC. It codes for CASSEEGVYYNEQFF.

This sequence joins TRBV27 and TRBJ2-1, with 7 bases lining up with TRBD1. Looked up from germline, CDR1 is MNHEY and CDR2 is SMNVEV (reference sequence). The CDR3 totals 15 residues. The ends lost 5 bases at V and 0 bases at J; junction bases unmatched: 4. DNA of the CDR3: TGTGCCAGCAGTACGGGACAGAGCTCCTACAATGAGCAGTTCTTC. The encoded protein is CASSTGQSSYNEQFF.

The chain joins TRBV23-1 to TRBJ1-2; 7 bases line up with TRBD1. TRBV23-1 is sorted into the ORF group, with uncertain function. V lost 4 bases to trimming and J lost 2 bases; unmatched junction nucleotides: 1. This CDR3 comprises 13 residues. As DNA, the CDR3 is TGCGCCAGCAGTCGGGACAGCAACTATGGCTACACCTTC. The encoded protein is CASSRDSNYGYTF.

The V and J genes are TRBV29-1 and TRBJ1-1; 8 bases are shared with TRBD1. Germline lookup yields CDR1 SQVTM and CDR2 ANQGSEA. The V and J ends lost 6 bases and 5 bases, in that order; junction bases with no gene match: 5. The CDR3 spans 12 residues. CDR3 DNA sequence: TGCAGCGTCCGGGGGGACAGGACTGAAGCTTTCTTT. Protein: CSVRGDRTEAFF.